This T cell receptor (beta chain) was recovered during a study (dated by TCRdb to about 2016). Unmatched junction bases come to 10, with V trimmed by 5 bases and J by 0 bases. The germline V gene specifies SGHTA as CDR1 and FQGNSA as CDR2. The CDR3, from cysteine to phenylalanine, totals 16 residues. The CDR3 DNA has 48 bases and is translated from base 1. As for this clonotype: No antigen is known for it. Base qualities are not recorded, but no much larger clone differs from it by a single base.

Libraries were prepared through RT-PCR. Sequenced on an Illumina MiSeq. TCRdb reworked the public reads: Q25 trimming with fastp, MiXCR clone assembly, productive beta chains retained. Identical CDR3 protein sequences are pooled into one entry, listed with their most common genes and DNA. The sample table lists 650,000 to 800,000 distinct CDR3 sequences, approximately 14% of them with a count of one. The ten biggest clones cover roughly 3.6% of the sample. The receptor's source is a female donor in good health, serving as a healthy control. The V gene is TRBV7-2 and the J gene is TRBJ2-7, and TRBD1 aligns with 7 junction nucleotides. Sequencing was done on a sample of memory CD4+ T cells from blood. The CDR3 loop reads CASSRGGSGPSYEQYF. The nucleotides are TGTGCCAGCAGCAGAGGGGGCTCAGGACCCTCCTACGAGCAGTACTTC.